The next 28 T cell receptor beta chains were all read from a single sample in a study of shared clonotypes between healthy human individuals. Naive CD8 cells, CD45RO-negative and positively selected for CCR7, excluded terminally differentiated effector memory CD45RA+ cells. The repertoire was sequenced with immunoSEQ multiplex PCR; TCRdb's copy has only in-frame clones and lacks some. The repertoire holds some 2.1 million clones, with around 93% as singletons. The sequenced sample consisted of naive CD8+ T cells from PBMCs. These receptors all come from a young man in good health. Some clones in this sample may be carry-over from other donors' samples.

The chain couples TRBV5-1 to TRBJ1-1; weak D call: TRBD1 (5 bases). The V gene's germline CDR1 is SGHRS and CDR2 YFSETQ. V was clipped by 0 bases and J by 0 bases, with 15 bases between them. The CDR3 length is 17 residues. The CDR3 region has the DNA TGCGCCAGCAGCTTGGCCGACAGCCGGTACCTGAACACTGAAGCTTTCTTT. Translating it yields CASSLADSRYLNTEAFF.

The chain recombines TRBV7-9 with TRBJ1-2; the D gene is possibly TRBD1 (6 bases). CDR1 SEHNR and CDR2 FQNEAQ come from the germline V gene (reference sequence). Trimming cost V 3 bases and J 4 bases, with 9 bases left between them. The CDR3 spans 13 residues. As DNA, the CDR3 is TGTGCCAGCAGCTTGGTGGACAGCTATGGCTACACCTTC. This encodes CASSLVDSYGYTF.

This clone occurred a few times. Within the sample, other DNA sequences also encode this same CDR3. CDR3 sequence: CASSFRGSYEQYF. As DNA, the CDR3 is TGTGCCAGCAGTTTCAGGGGGTCCTACGAGCAGTACTTC. The V gene is TRBV27, the J gene TRBJ2-7; 7 bases map to TRBD1. J gave up 1 base and V 3 bases, and 0 bases lay outside the gene matches. Germline V gene data show CDR1 as MNHEY and CDR2 as SMNVEV (reference sequence). CDR3 size: 13 residues.

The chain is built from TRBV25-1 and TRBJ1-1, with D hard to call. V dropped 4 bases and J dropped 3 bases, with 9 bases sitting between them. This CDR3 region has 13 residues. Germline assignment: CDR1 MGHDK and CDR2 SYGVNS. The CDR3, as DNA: TGTGCCAGCAGTGGCCCGGGTGACACTGAAGCTTTCTTT. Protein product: CASSGPGDTEAFF.

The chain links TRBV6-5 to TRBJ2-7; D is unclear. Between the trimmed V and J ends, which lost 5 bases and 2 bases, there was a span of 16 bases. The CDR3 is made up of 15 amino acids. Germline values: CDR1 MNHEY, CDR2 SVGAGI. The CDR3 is CASSLRTTGPYEQYF. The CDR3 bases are TGTGCCAGCAGTCTCCGGACGACGGGTCCCTACGAGCAGTACTTC.

The CDR3 is CASSHTEAFF. The CDR3 coding sequence is TGTGCCAGCAGTCACACTGAAGCTTTCTTT. The chain employs TRBV6-6 and TRBJ1-1; D is ambiguous. Germline-derived CDR1 and CDR2 are MNHNY and SVGAGI (reference sequence). The ends were cut back, 5 bases at V and 3 bases at J, with 1 base in the middle. This CDR3 is 10 amino acids long.

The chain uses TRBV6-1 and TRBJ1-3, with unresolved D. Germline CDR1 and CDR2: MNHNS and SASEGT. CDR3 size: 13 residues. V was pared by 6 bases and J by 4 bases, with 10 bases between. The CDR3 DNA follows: TGTGCCAGCAGAGCCAGTTTCGGAAACACCATATATTTT. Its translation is CASRASFGNTIYF.

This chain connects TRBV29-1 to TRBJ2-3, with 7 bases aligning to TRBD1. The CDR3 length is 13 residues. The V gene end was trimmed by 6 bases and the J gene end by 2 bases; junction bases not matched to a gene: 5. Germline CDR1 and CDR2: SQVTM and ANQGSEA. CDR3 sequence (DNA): TGCAGCGTCGCAGGGGGAGACACAGATACGCAGTATTTT. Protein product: CSVAGGDTDTQYF.

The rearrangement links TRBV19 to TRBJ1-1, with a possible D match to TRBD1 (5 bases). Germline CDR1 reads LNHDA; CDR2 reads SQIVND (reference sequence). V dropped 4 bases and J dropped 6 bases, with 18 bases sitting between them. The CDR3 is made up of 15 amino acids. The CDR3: CASSNGRGRFSEAFF. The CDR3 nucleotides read TGTGCCAGTAGTAATGGAAGGGGCCGGTTCTCTGAAGCTTTCTTT.

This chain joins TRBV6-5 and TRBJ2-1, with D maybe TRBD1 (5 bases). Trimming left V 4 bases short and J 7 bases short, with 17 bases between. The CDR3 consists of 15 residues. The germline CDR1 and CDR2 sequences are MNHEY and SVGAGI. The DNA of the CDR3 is TGTGCCAGCAGTTTTTTACCCATGGGGCCAAATGAGCAGTTCTTC. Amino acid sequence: CASSFLPMGPNEQFF.

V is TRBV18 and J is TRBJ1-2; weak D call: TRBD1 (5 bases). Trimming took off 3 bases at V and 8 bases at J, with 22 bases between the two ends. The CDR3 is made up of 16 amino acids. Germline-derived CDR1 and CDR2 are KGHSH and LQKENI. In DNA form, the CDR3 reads TGTGCCAGCTCACCGTCATCGGCTAGGGGTATTAGGGGCTACACCTTC. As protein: CASSPSSARGIRGYTF. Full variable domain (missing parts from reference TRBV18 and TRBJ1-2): NAGVMQNPRHLVRRRGQEARLRCSPMKGHSHVYWYRQLPEEGLKFMVYLQKENIIDESGMPKERFSAEFPKEGPSILRIQQVVRGDSAAYFCASSPSSARGIRGYTFGSGTRLTVV.

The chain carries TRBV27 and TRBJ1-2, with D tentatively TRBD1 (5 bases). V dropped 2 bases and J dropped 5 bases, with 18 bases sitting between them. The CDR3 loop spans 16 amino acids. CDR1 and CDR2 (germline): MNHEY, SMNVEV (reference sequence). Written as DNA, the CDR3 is TGTGCCAGCAGTTTAAGTTTAGGGGTACGGGCGTATGGCTACACCTTC. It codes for CASSLSLGVRAYGYTF.

CDR3 sequence: CASSLPSGRDSSYEQYF. CDR3 nucleotide sequence: TGTGCCAGCAGCTTACCCTCGGGGAGGGACAGCTCCTACGAGCAGTACTTC. The chain has TRBV7-8 and TRBJ2-7; D is possibly TRBD1 or TRBD2 (7 bases each). The V gene lost 2 bases and the J gene lost 0 bases, with 17 bases spanning the gap. The CDR3 spans 17 residues. CDR1 is SGHVS, CDR2 FQNEAQ, per germline. The whole variable domain, remainder taken from reference TRBV7-8 and TRBJ2-7, is GAGVSQSPRYKVAKRGQDVALRCDPISGHVSLFWYQQALGQGPEFLTYFQNEAQLDKSGLPSDRFFAERPEGSVSTLKIQRTQQEDSAVYLCASSLPSGRDSSYEQYFGPGTRLTVT.

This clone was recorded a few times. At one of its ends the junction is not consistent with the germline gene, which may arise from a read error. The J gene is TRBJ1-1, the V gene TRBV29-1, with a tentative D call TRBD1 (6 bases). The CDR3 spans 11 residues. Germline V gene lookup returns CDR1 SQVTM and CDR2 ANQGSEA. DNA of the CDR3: TGCAGCGTGAGGATTACTGGGACACTTCACTTT. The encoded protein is CSVRITGTLHF.

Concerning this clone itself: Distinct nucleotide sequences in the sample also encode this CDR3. For the CDR3, the DNA is TGTGCCAGCAGCTTGGACAGGGCTGGAAACACCATATATTTT. Its protein is CASSLDRAGNTIYF. This chain joins TRBV5-4 and TRBJ1-3; weak D call: TRBD1 (6 bases). V gave up 0 bases and J gave up 2 bases, with 6 bases separating them. The CDR3 has 14 amino acids. Germline V gene data show CDR1 as SGHNT and CDR2 as YYREEE (reference sequence).

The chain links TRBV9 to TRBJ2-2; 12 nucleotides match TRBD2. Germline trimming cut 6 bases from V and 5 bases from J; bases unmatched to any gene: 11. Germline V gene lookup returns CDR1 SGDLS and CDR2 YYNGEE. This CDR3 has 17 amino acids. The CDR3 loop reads CASKDPRTSGTTGELFF. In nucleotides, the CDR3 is TGTGCCAGCAAGGACCCAAGGACTAGCGGGACGACCGGGGAGCTGTTTTTT.

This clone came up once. The CDR3 reads CASSEAGSGYYEQYF. In nucleotides, the CDR3 is TGTGCCAGCAGTGAAGCCGGCAGCGGCTACTACGAGCAGTACTTC. V usage is TRBV2 and J usage is TRBJ2-7; maybe TRBD2 (5 bases). This CDR3 has 15 residues. Germline lookup yields CDR1 SNHLY and CDR2 FYNNEI. V was pared by 0 bases and J by 3 bases, with 12 bases between.

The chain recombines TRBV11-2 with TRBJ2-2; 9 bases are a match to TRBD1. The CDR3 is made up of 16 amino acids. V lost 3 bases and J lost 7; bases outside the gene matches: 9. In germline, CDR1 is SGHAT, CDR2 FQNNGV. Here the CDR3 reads CASSFHPTGGGGELFF. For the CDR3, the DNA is TGTGCCAGCAGCTTTCATCCAACAGGGGGCGGCGGGGAGCTGTTTTTT. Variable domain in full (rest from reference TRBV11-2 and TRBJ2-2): EAGVAQSPRYKIIEKRQSVAFWCNPISGHATLYWYQQILGQGPKLLIQFQNNGVVDDSQLPKDRFSAERLKGVDSTLKIQPAKLEDSAVYLCASSFHPTGGGGELFFGEGSRLTVL.

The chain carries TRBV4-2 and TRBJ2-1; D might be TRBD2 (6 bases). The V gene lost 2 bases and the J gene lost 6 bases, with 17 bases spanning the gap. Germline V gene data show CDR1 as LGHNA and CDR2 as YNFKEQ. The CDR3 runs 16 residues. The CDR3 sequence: CASSQTAWVGGNEQFF. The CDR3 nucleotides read TGTGCCAGCAGCCAAACGGCGTGGGTGGGAGGCAATGAGCAGTTCTTC.

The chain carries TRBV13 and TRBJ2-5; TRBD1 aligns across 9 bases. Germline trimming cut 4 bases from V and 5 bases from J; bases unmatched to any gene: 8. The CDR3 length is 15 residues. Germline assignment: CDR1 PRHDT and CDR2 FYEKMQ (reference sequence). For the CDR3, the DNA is TGTGCCAGCAGCTCGCAACAGGGGGCATGGGAGACCCAGTACTTC. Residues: CASSSQQGAWETQYF.

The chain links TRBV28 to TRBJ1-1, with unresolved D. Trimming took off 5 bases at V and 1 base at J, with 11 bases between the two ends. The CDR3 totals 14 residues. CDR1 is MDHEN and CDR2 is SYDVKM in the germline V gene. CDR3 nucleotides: TGTGCCAGCAGTCCCCCAGGAGGGAACACTGAAGCTTTCTTT. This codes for CASSPPGGNTEAFF.

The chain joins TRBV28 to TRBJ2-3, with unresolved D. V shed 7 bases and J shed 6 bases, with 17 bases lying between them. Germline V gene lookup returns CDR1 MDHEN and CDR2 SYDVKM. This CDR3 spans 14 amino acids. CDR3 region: CASTESPATDTQYF. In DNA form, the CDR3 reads TGTGCCAGCACTGAGAGCCCCGCGACGGATACGCAGTATTTT.

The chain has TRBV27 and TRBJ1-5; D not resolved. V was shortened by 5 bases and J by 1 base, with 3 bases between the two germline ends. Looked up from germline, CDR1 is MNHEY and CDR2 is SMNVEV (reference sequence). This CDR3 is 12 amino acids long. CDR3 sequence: CASSTSNQPQHF. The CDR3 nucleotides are TGTGCCAGCAGTACAAGCAATCAGCCCCAGCATTTT.

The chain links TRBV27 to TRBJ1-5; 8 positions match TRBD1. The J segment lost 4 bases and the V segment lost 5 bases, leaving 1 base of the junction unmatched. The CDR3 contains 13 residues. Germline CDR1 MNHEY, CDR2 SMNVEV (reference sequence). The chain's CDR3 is CASSRTGNQPQHF. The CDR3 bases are TGTGCCAGCAGTCGGACAGGGAATCAGCCCCAGCATTTT.

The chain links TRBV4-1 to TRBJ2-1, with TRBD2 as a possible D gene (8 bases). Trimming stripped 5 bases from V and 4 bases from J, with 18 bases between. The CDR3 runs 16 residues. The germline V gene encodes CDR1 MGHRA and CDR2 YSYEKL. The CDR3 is CASSYTGAGGYNEQFF. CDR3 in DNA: TGCGCCAGCAGCTACACAGGGGCGGGAGGTTACAATGAGCAGTTCTTC.

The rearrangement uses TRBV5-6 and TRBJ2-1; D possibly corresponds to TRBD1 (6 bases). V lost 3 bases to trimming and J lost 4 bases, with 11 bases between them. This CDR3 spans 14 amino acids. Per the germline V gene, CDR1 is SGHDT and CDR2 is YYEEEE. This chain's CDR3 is CASSYTGYYNEQFF. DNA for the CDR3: TGTGCCAGCAGCTACACAGGGTATTACAATGAGCAGTTCTTC.

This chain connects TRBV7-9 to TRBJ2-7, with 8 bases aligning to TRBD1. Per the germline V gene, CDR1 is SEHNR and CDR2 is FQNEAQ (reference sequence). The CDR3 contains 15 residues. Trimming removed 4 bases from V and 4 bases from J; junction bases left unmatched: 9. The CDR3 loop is CASSSLWTGRYEQYF. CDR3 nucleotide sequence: TGTGCCAGCAGCTCTCTCTGGACAGGGAGGTACGAGCAGTACTTC. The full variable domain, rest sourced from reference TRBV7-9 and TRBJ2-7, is DTGVSQNPRHKITKRGQNVTFRCDPISEHNRLYWYRQTLGQGPEFLTYFQNEAQLEKSRLLSDRFSAERPKGSFSTLEIQRTEQGDSAMYLCASSSLWTGRYEQYFGPGTRLTVT.

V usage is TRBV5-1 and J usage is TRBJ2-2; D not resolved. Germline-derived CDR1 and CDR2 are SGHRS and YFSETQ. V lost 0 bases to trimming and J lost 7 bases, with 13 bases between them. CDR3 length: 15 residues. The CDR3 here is CASSLGTLHSGELFF. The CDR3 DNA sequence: TGCGCCAGCAGCTTGGGAACATTACATAGCGGGGAGCTGTTTTTT.